This T cell receptor beta chain was identified during a study of OX40 agonist ivuxolimab in advanced cancers. Study background: Clinicians treated patients with ivuxolimab, an agonistic anti-OX40 (CD134) antibody. Three patients got partial responses; one had hepatocellular carcinoma and two had cutaneous melanoma.

Study observations and caveats: CD8+ T cells showed, on average, more clonal expansion than CD4+ cells.

Generated by immunoSEQ multiplex PCR, the TCRdb table keeps only in-frame clones and is missing some. The table has roughly 70,000 clones, roughly 80% seen once. Autoimmune disease history or systemic immunosuppression was exclusionary. In regard to this clone: Antigen unknown.

The CDR3 contains 20 residues. The germline V gene encodes CDR1 SGHRS and CDR2 YFSETQ. V trimming: 0 bases; J trimming: 1 base; junction bases outside the gene matches: 14. This sequence was found in an adult with an advanced solid tumor such as melanoma, head and neck, liver or kidney cancer. V and J are TRBV5-1 and TRBJ2-2, with 8 bases fitting TRBD2. This specimen was CD4+ or CD8+ T cells sorted from blood, taken in a trial of the OX40 agonist ivuxolimab. The CDR3 is CASSLGILKLAGLNTGELFF. CDR3 bases: TGCGCCAGCAGCTTGGGGATTTTAAAGCTAGCGGGCTTGAACACCGGGGAGCTGTTTTTT.